These 9 T cell receptor beta chains came from one sample sequenced in a study of blood T cell repertoires in COVID-19. The repertoire was sequenced with immunoSEQ multiplex PCR; TCRdb's copy has only in-frame clones and lacks some. The sample has about 85,000 clones, roughly four fifths seen once. Sequenced material: peripheral blood. Receptors originate from an elderly woman with acute or convalescent COVID-19.

The gene calls are TRBV25-1 and TRBJ2-1; TRBD1 aligns across 9 bases. Germline CDR1 MGHDK, CDR2 SYGVNS. With 4 bases clipped from V and 2 bases from J, the junction kept 6 bases outside the gene matches. The CDR3 extends over 16 amino acids. CDR3 coding DNA: TGTGCCAGCAGTGTACAGGGGGCCTCGACCTACAATGAGCAGTTCTTC. This codes for CASSVQGASTYNEQFF.

This chain uses TRBV24-1 with TRBJ2-7; a possible D gene is TRBD1 (5 bases). This CDR3 is built from 12 residues. Germline V gene lookup returns CDR1 KGHDR and CDR2 SFDVKD. Trimming pared 5 bases from V and 6 bases from J, leaving 10 bases between. The CDR3 spells CATSATATEQYF. The CDR3 DNA reads TGTGCCACCAGTGCGACAGCAACCGAGCAGTACTTC.

V usage is TRBV24-1 and J usage is TRBJ1-5, with a possible D match to TRBD1 (5 bases). Germline-derived CDR1 and CDR2 are KGHDR and SFDVKD. V gave up 3 bases and J gave up 6 bases, with 8 bases separating them. The CDR3 is 13 amino acids. Here the CDR3 reads CATSDPGGQPQHF. CDR3 coding DNA: TGTGCCACCAGTGATCCCGGGGGTCAGCCCCAGCATTTT.

The chain is built from TRBV5-1 and TRBJ2-2; TRBD2 might be the D (5 bases). The V and J ends lost 4 bases and 4 bases respectively, with 14 bases between them. Germline CDR1 reads SGHRS; CDR2 reads YFSETQ. CDR3 length: 15 residues. CDR3: CASSMTNRGTGELFF. For the CDR3, the DNA is TGCGCCAGCAGCATGACTAATCGCGGCACCGGGGAGCTGTTTTTT.

The rearrangement links TRBV3-1 (or the pseudogene TRBV3-2) to TRBJ1-3, with a weak D call TRBD1 (5 bases). V lost 3 bases to trimming and J lost 0 bases, with 15 bases between them. The CDR3 extends over 17 amino acids. CDR1 and CDR2 (germline): LGHDT, YNNKEL (reference sequence). The CDR3 coding sequence is TGTGCCAGCAGCCACGGTTGGGGGACTCTCTCTGGAAACACCATATATTTT. Encoded protein: CASSHGWGTLSGNTIYF.

The chain uses TRBV27 and TRBJ2-3, with TRBD1 matching over 11 bases. The CDR3 covers 15 residues. Trimming removed 2 bases from V and 8 bases from J; junction bases left unmatched: 6. Germline-derived CDR1 and CDR2 are MNHEY and SMNVEV (reference sequence). The CDR3 region has the DNA TGTGCCAGCAGTTTACTGGACAGGGGGCCGGGTACGCAGTATTTT. Amino acids: CASSLLDRGPGTQYF.

The chain uses TRBV5-1 and TRBJ1-4; a weak D match, TRBD1 (6 bases). This CDR3 has 14 residues. V shed 4 bases and J shed 8 bases, with 15 bases lying between them. Germline CDR1 SGHRS, CDR2 YFSETQ. The CDR3 region has the DNA TGCGCCAGCAGCCGGACGACGGACAGCGAAAAACTGTTTTTT. This gives the protein CASSRTTDSEKLFF.

This chain joins TRBV7-3 and TRBJ2-3, with 9 bases fitting TRBD2. The CDR3 extends over 14 amino acids. Trimming took 3 bases from V and 4 from J; bases not matched to a gene: 2. CDR1 and CDR2 (germline): SGHTA, FQGTGA. The CDR3, as DNA: TGTGCCAGCAGCTTTAGCGGGGGAGCAGATACGCAGTATTTT. Amino acids: CASSFSGGADTQYF.

The V and J genes are TRBV19 and TRBJ2-7, with TRBD1 matching over 7 bases. V dropped 5 bases and J dropped 3; count of bases not matched to a gene: 10. The germline V gene encodes CDR1 LNHDA and CDR2 SQIVND (reference sequence). The CDR3 is 15 residues long. The CDR3 region has the DNA TGTGCCAGTAGTGTCTCCGGGACAGATTACTACGAGCAGTACTTC. Amino acid sequence: CASSVSGTDYYEQYF.